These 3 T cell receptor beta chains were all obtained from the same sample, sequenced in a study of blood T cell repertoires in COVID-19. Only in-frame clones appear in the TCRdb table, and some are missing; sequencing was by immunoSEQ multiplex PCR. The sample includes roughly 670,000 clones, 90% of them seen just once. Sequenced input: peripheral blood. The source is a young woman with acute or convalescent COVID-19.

As DNA, the CDR3 is TGTGCCAGCAGTGCGACCGGGACAGCGTCTAATTCACCCCTCCACTTT. Its translation: CASSATGTASNSPLHF. The chain has TRBV6-4 and TRBJ1-6, with 7 bases aligning to TRBD1. In germline, CDR1 is MRHNA, CDR2 SNTAGT. This CDR3 is built from 16 residues. V dropped 4 bases and J dropped 6; count of bases not matched to a gene: 9.

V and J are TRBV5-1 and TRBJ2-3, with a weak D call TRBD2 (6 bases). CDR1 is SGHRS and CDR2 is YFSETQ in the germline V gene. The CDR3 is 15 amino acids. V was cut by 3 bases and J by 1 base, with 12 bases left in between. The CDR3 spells CASSSWDFRTDTQYF. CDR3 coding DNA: TGCGCCAGCAGCTCCTGGGACTTCCGCACAGATACGCAGTATTTT.

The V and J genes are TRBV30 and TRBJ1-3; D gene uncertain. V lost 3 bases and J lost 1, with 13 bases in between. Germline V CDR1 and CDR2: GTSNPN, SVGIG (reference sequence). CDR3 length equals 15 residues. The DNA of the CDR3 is TGTGCCTGGAGCCCAGCGAGTCTGTCTGGAAACACCATATATTTT. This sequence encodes CAWSPASLSGNTIYF.